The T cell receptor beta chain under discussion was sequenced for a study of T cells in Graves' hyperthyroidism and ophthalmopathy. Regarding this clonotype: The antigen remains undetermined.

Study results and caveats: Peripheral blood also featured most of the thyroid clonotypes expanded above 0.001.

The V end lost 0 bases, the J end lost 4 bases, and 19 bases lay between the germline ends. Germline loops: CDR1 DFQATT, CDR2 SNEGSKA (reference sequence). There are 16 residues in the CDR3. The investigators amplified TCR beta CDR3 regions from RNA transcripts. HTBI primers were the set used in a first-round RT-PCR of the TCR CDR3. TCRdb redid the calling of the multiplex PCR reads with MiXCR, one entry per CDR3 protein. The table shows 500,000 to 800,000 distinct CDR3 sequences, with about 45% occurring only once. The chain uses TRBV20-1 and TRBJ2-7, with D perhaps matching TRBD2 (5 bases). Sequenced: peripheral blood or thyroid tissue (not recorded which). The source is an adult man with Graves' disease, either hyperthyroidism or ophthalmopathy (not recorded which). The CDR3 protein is CSARDRTGLRTYEQYF. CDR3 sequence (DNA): TGCAGTGCTAGAGATCGGACCGGGCTGCGGACTTACGAGCAGTACTTC.